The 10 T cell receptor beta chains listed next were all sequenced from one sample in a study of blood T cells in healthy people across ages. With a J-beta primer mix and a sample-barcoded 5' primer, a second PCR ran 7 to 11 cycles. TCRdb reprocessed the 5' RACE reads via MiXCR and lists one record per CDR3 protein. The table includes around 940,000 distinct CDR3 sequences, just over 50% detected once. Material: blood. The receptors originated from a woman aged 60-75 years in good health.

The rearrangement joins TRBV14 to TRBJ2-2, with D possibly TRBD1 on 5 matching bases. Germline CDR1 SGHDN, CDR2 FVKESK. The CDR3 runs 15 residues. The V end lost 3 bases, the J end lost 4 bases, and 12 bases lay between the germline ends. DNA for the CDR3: TGTGCCAGCAGCCATCTCAGGGTTAGCACCGGGGAGCTGTTTTTT. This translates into CASSHLRVSTGELFF.

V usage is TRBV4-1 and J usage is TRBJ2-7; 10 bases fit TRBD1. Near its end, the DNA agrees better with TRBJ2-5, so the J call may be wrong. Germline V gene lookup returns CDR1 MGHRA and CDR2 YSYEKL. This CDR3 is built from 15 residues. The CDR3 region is CASSLRTGGRETQYF. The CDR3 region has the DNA TGCGCCAGCAGCCTTCGGACAGGGGGGCGGGAGACCCAGTACTTC.

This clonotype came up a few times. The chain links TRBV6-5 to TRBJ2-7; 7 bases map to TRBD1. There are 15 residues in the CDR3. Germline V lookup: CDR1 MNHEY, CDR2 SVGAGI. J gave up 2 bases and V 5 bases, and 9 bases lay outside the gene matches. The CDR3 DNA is TGTGCCAGCAGTACTCCGGGACAGCTTACCTACGAGCAGTACTTC. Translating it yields CASSTPGQLTYEQYF.

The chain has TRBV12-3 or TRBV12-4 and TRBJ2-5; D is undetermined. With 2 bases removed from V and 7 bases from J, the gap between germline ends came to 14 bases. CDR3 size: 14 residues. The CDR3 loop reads CASSLSHALGTQYF. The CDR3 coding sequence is TGTGCCAGCAGTTTATCCCACGCGTTGGGGACCCAGTACTTC.

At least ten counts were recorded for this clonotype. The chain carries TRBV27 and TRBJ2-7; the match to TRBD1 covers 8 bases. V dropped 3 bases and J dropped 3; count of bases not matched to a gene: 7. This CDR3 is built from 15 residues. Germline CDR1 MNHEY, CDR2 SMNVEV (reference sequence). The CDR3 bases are TGTGCCAGCAGTTTGTACGGACAGGGAATCTACGAGCAGTACTTC. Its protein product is CASSLYGQGIYEQYF.

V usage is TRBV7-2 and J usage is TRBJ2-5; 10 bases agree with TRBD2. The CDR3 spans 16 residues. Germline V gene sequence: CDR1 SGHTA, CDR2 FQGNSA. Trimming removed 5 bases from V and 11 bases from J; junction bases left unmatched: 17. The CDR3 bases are TGTGCCAGCAGCCCGACTTTGGGAGCGGGAGGGCGAGAGCAGTACTTC. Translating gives CASSPTLGAGGREQYF.

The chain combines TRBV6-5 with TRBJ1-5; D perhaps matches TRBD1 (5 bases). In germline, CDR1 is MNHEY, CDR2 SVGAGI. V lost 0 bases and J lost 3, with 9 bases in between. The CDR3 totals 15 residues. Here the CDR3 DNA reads TGTGCCAGCAGTTACTCCGGGGGTGACAATCAGCCCCAGCATTTT. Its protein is CASSYSGGDNQPQHF.

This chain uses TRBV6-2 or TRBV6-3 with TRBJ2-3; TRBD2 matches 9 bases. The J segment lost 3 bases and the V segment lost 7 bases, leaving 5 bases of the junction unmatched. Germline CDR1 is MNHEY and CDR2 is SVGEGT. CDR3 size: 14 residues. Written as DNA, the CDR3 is TGTGCCAGCACCTATAGCGGGAGAACAGATACGCAGTATTTT. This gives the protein CASTYSGRTDTQYF.

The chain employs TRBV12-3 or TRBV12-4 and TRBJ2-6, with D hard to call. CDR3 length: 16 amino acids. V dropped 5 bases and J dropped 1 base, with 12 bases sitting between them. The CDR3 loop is CASSRPTHSGANVLTF. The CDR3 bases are TGTGCCAGCAGTCGCCCGACGCATTCTGGGGCCAACGTCCTGACTTTC.

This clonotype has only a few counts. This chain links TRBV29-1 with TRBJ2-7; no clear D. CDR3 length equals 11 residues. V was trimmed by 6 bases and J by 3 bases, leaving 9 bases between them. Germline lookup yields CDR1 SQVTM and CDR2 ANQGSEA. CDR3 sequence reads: CSVATHYEQYF. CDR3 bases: TGCAGCGTGGCCACACACTACGAGCAGTACTTC.